This is a list of T cell receptor beta chains from one sample in a study of T cell responses to AZD1222 COVID-19 vaccine. The protocol was immunoSEQ multiplex PCR, while the TCRdb copy is restricted to in-frame clones and leaves out a portion. The profile covers over 120,000 clones, with roughly 93% appearing a single time and under 6.5% taken by the ten largest. The specimen was peripheral blood, collected on day 0 of AZD1222 vaccination. These receptors were obtained from an adult in good health. The CDR3 runs from the conserved cysteine through the conserved F or W. Fields, in order: clone size, D gene, J gene, V gene, CDR3 protein, CDR3 DNA. D genes are given only for firm matches. Clone size is shown for a subset of rows, as once, few, many or a class of expanded clone.

abundance: .
d_gene: .
j_gene: TRBJ2-1
v_gene: TRBV10-3
CDR3aa: CAISESNRVPSSYNEQFF
CDR3nt: TGTGCCATCAGTGAGTCGAACCGCGTCCCGAGCTCCTACAATGAGCAGTTCTTC

abundance: .
d_gene: .
j_gene: TRBJ2-3
v_gene: TRBV7-7
CDR3aa: CASSLMRLDTQYF
CDR3nt: TGTGCCAGCAGCTTAATGAGGTTGGATACGCAGTATTTT

abundance: .
d_gene: .
j_gene: TRBJ2-1
v_gene: TRBV5-1
CDR3aa: CASSLVTRGDEQFF
CDR3nt: TGCGCCAGCAGCTTGGTGACTAGGGGCGATGAGCAGTTCTTC

abundance: .
d_gene: .
j_gene: TRBJ2-7
v_gene: TRBV10-3
CDR3aa: CAITRGGARVEQYF
CDR3nt: TGTGCCATCACCCGAGGGGGGGCGAGGGTCGAGCAGTACTTC

abundance: few
d_gene: TRBD1
j_gene: TRBJ2-3
v_gene: TRBV6-5
CDR3aa: CASSEDRGGTDTQYF
CDR3nt: TGTGCCAGCAGCGAGGACAGGGGTGGCACAGATACGCAGTATTTT

abundance: .
d_gene: TRBD2
j_gene: TRBJ2-3
v_gene: TRBV9
CDR3aa: CASSAGTSGIWTDTQYF
CDR3nt: TGTGCCAGCAGCGCTGGGACTAGCGGGATTTGGACAGATACGCAGTATTTT

abundance: .
d_gene: .
j_gene: TRBJ1-3
v_gene: TRBV28
CDR3aa: CASSSQGNTIYF
CDR3nt: TGTGCCAGCAGTTCCCAGGGAAACACCATATATTTT

abundance: .
d_gene: .
j_gene: TRBJ2-2
v_gene: TRBV30
CDR3aa: CAWSVQQVQTGELFF
CDR3nt: TGTGCCTGGAGTGTACAACAGGTCCAAACCGGGGAGCTGTTTTTT

abundance: .
d_gene: TRBD1
j_gene: TRBJ1-2
v_gene: TRBV19
CDR3aa: CASNPIGQGSNYGYTF
CDR3nt: TGTGCCAGTAACCCGATAGGACAGGGGAGTAACTATGGCTACACCTTC

abundance: .
d_gene: .
j_gene: TRBJ2-1
v_gene: TRBV6-5
CDR3aa: CASSYSWERRNEQFF
CDR3nt: TGTGCCAGCAGTTACAGCTGGGAAAGGAGGAATGAGCAGTTCTTC

abundance: .
d_gene: TRBD2
j_gene: TRBJ2-2
v_gene: TRBV7-8
CDR3aa: CASSFLPGLATNTGELFF
CDR3nt: TGTGCCAGCAGCTTCCTACCGGGACTAGCGACGAACACCGGGGAGCTGTTTTTT

abundance: .
d_gene: TRBD2
j_gene: TRBJ2-2
v_gene: TRBV5-1
CDR3aa: CASSSGTSGKVTGELFF
CDR3nt: TGCGCCAGCAGCTCCGGGACTAGCGGGAAGGTCACCGGGGAGCTGTTTTTT

abundance: .
d_gene: .
j_gene: TRBJ1-4
v_gene: TRBV5-8
CDR3aa: CASSLVKRGRREKLFF
CDR3nt: TGTGCCAGCAGCTTGGTAAAGCGGGGCCGGCGGGAAAAACTGTTTTTT